These 16 T cell receptor beta chains came from one sample sequenced in a study of blood T cell repertoires in COVID-19. Profiling relied on immunoSEQ multiplex PCR, and the TCRdb table lists in-frame clones only, not all of them. Seen here are more than 90,000 clones, approximately 92% observed once, and the top ten hold about 5.7%. The sequenced sample was peripheral blood. The receptors here all came from a man between 50 and 59 years old with active COVID-19.

The gene calls are TRBV3-1 (or the pseudogene TRBV3-2) and TRBJ1-2; TRBD1 might be the D (6 bases). Trimming removed 2 bases from V and 6 bases from J, with 16 bases in between. Germline values: CDR1 LGHDT, CDR2 YNNKEL (reference sequence). CDR3 size: 15 residues. The CDR3 region is CASSQSPNRVDGYTF. CDR3 coding DNA: TGTGCCAGCAGCCAATCTCCCAACAGGGTCGATGGCTACACCTTC.

The chain couples TRBV28 to TRBJ1-2; D is unclear. The germline V and J ends were trimmed by 3 bases and 7 bases, with 12 bases remaining between them. Germline CDR1 is MDHEN and CDR2 is SYDVKM. The CDR3 has 13 amino acids. The CDR3 reads CASSLSGVSGYTF. The CDR3 nucleotides read TGTGCCAGCAGTTTGTCCGGGGTCTCTGGCTACACCTTC.

The chain combines TRBV4-2 with TRBJ1-1; D is unresolved. The CDR3 runs to 13 residues. Germline V CDR1 and CDR2: LGHNA, YNFKEQ. The germline V and J ends were trimmed by 0 bases and 10 bases, with 12 bases remaining between them. The CDR3 DNA reads TGTGCCAGCAGCCAAGACCTATCGGGGAGAGCTTTCTTT. It translates to CASSQDLSGRAFF.

CDR3 sequence: CASKEDRGKYTF. The CDR3 DNA is TGTGCCAGCAAGGAGGACAGGGGAAAATACACCTTC. V is TRBV2 and J is TRBJ1-2; 9 bases are a match to TRBD1. CDR1 is SNHLY, CDR2 FYNNEI, per germline. The J segment lost 11 bases and the V segment lost 7 bases, leaving 8 bases of the junction unmatched. CDR3 length: 12 residues.

The V and J genes are TRBV19 and TRBJ2-1; 9 bases align to TRBD2. The CDR3 is made up of 19 amino acids. Germline lookup yields CDR1 LNHDA and CDR2 SQIVND (reference sequence). Trimming took 4 bases from V and 0 from J; bases not matched to a gene: 13. The CDR3 sequence is CASSTSGTSRPSSYNEQFF. Here the CDR3 DNA reads TGTGCCAGTAGTACTTCCGGGACTAGCCGGCCGAGCTCCTACAATGAGCAGTTCTTC.

V is TRBV7-8 and J is TRBJ1-2; 9 nucleotides agree with TRBD1. Germline V CDR1 and CDR2: SGHVS, FQNEAQ. Trimming removed 0 bases from V and 8 bases from J; junction bases left unmatched: 13. The CDR3 sequence is 17 residues long. The CDR3 sequence: CASSLAGVATGGRGYTF. In DNA, the CDR3 is TGTGCCAGCAGCTTAGCGGGAGTAGCGACAGGGGGGAGAGGCTACACCTTC. Looking up the rest from reference TRBV7-8 and TRBJ1-2 gives the full variable domain: GAGVSQSPRYKVAKRGQDVALRCDPISGHVSLFWYQQALGQGPEFLTYFQNEAQLDKSGLPSDRFFAERPEGSVSTLKIQRTQQEDSAVYLCASSLAGVATGGRGYTFGSGTRLTVV.

V and J are TRBV20-1 and TRBJ2-5; 7 positions agree with TRBD2. The CDR3 spans 16 residues. Germline V gene data show CDR1 as DFQATT and CDR2 as SNEGSKA (reference sequence). Trimming at V came to 3 bases and at J to 2 bases, leaving 12 bases not matched to a gene. The DNA of the CDR3 is TGCAGTGCTAGTGGGCCTAGCGGAGGGTATCAAGAGACCCAGTACTTC. This gives the protein CSASGPSGGYQETQYF.

This clone was picked up one time. Written as DNA, the CDR3 is TGTGCCAGCAGCCCCAGCCCGGACAGGGTCCCTGGAAACACCATATATTTT. It translates to CASSPSPDRVPGNTIYF. The chain joins TRBV16 to TRBJ1-3; TRBD1 matches 8 bases. The CDR3 covers 17 residues. Germline CDR1 reads KGHSY; CDR2 reads FQNENV. V shed 4 bases, J shed 2 bases, and the junction held 10 bases outside the gene matches.

The genes are TRBV28 and TRBJ2-5, with 9 bases matching TRBD1. In germline, CDR1 is MDHEN, CDR2 SYDVKM. This CDR3 is 13 amino acids long. The junction had 6 bases not matched to a gene; V was cut back by 3 bases and J by 10 bases. The CDR3 sequence: CASSLGQGTYQYF. In DNA form, the CDR3 reads TGTGCCAGCAGTTTGGGACAGGGTACATACCAGTACTTC.

The chain joins TRBV9 to TRBJ1-1, with 7 bases lining up with TRBD1. J was trimmed by 1 base and V by 4 bases; bases with no gene match: 7. Germline V gene data show CDR1 as SGDLS and CDR2 as YYNGEE. The CDR3 runs 15 residues. CDR3 DNA: TGTGCCAGCAGCCGATCGGGACAGCCGAACACTGAAGCTTTCTTT. Its protein product is CASSRSGQPNTEAFF.

This clone occurred once. The chain links TRBV7-3 to TRBJ2-2; the D gene is possibly TRBD2 (5 bases). Trimming took off 5 bases at V and 0 bases at J, with 13 bases between the two ends. Germline CDR1 and CDR2: SGHTA and FQGTGA. The CDR3 length is 16 residues. CDR3 DNA sequence: TGTGCCAGCAGCCCTCGAGGCGGGTCGAACACCGGGGAGCTGTTTTTT. It encodes CASSPRGGSNTGELFF.

The genes are TRBV5-6 and TRBJ2-2; TRBD1 matches 7 bases. Germline V gives CDR1 SGHDT, CDR2 YYEEEE. The CDR3 runs to 15 residues. With V trimmed by 2 bases and J by 2 bases, 3 bases remained unmatched. In nucleotides, the CDR3 is TGTGCCAGCAGCTTACAGGGGACAAACACCGGGGAGCTGTTTTTT. This translates into CASSLQGTNTGELFF. Complete variable domain (other parts from reference TRBV5-6 and TRBJ2-2): DAGVTQSPTHLIKTRGQQVTLRCSPKSGHDTVSWYQQALGQGPQFIFQYYEEEERQRGNFPDRFSGHQFPNYSSELNVNALLLGDSALYLCASSLQGTNTGELFFGEGSRLTVL.

J is TRBJ2-5 and V is TRBV29-1; TRBD2 aligns across 12 bases. CDR1 and CDR2 from the germline V gene are SQVTM and ANQGSEA. V dropped 7 bases and J dropped 5; count of bases not matched to a gene: 2. The CDR3 covers 12 residues. CDR3 nucleotide sequence: TGCAGCGGGGGACTAGCGGGCGAGACCCAGTACTTC. Protein sequence: CSGGLAGETQYF.

The chain has TRBV5-1 and TRBJ2-7; 10 nucleotides line up with TRBD1. V dropped 4 bases and J dropped 5; count of bases not matched to a gene: 6. Germline V gives CDR1 SGHRS, CDR2 YFSETQ. CDR3 length: 14 amino acids. The CDR3, as DNA: TGCGCCAGCAGCCTCGGACAGGGGGTCGACGAGCAGTACTTC. Translation: CASSLGQGVDEQYF.

The chain carries TRBV28 and TRBJ1-2; 8 nucleotides agree with TRBD1. V gave up 3 bases and J gave up 6 bases; unmatched junction bases: 12. CDR1 and CDR2 from the germline V gene are MDHEN and SYDVKM. This CDR3 is 16 amino acids long. The CDR3 reads CASSLFGGGQGHGYTF. The CDR3 DNA reads TGTGCCAGCAGTTTGTTCGGGGGAGGACAGGGCCATGGCTACACCTTC.

The chain carries TRBV11-2 and TRBJ2-1; D uncertain. The CDR3 loop spans 15 amino acids. The germline CDR1 and CDR2 sequences are SGHAT and FQNNGV. Trimming took off 6 bases at V and 0 bases at J, with 12 bases between the two ends. CDR3: CASRVGPSSYNEQFF. CDR3 DNA sequence: TGTGCCAGCAGGGTGGGCCCGAGCTCCTACAATGAGCAGTTCTTC.